This T cell receptor (beta chain) originates from a study of cytomegalovirus exposure and HLA in healthy donors. In the study overall: Among the approximately 380 donors who were genotyped, approximately 83% fell in the genetic ancestry cluster that is associated with self-reported Caucasian donors.

Researchers ran the PCR with 60 Vbeta and 13 Jbeta primers. Here immunoSEQ multiplex PCR was the method, and the copy in TCRdb shows in-frame clones only, minus some. The table lists 90,000 to 120,000 clones, roughly four fifths of them singletons, with roughly 2.1% in the top ten. Points on this clone: Its antigen is undetermined.

Findings and limits, study-wide: In a later analysis, the majority of CMV-associated beta chains seemingly showed HLA restriction. Associated with cytomegalovirus, according to the listing, were about 160 TCR beta chains.

The CDR3 loop spans 16 amino acids. The V and J ends lost 5 bases and 2 bases, in that order; junction bases with no gene match: 7. Germline values: CDR1 SEHNR, CDR2 FQNEAQ (reference sequence). Sample: PBMCs. This chain joins TRBV7-9 and TRBJ2-2; the match to TRBD2 covers 8 bases. The sequence came from a man between 18 and 29 years old in good health and CMV-seronegative. The CDR3 here is CASSPELAANTGELFF. CDR3 nucleotides: TGTGCCAGCAGCCCGGAACTAGCGGCCAACACCGGGGAGCTGTTTTTT.